This record looks at one TCR beta chain sequence and its context. This sample was included in a study of control samples from healthy donors and cancer patients. Repertoires were generated with immunoSEQ multiplex PCR, while TCRdb's copy carries only in-frame clones and drops some. The repertoire includes about 9,700 clones, approximately 90% of them detected once, and about a fifth sits in the top ten. The V and J ends lost 4 bases and 0 bases respectively, with 7 bases between them. Germline V gives CDR1 PRHDT, CDR2 FYEKMQ (reference sequence). This CDR3 is 14 amino acids long. The chain recombines TRBV13 with TRBJ1-3; tentative D call: TRBD1 (5 bases). This TCR came from a man aged 55 to 70 with colorectal cancer. Sequencing was carried out using PBMCs. CDR3 sequence (DNA): TGTGCCAGCAGCTCACAGGCCTCTGGAAACACCATATATTTT. It translates to CASSSQASGNTIYF.